These 20 T cell receptor beta chains came from one sample sequenced in a study of T cells in Graves' hyperthyroidism and ophthalmopathy. There were TCR beta CDR3 regions amplified from RNA transcripts. The HTBI primer set drove a first-round RT-PCR of the TCR CDR3. Each CDR3 protein is one row after TCRdb ran MiXCR on the multiplex PCR reads. The sample has about 400,000 distinct CDR3 sequences, 14% to 15% seen once. The sample comprised blood. All receptors derive from a woman in her 30s with Graves' hyperthyroidism.

This clonotype was detected ten times or more. This chain uses TRBV20-1 with TRBJ2-7, with 10 positions matching TRBD2. This CDR3 has 14 residues. The germline CDR1 and CDR2 sequences are DFQATT and SNEGSKA (reference sequence). The junction had 4 bases not matched to a gene; V was cut back by 0 bases and J by 5 bases. The CDR3 coding sequence is TGCAGTGCTAGAGAGAGCGGGAGGGCCAACGAGCAGTACTTC. Encoded protein: CSARESGRANEQYF.

This clonotype was picked up many times. The rearrangement uses TRBV27 and TRBJ2-5, with unresolved D. The length of the CDR3 is 14 residues. Between the trimmed V and J ends, which lost 4 bases and 4 bases, there was a span of 13 bases. Germline CDR1 reads MNHEY; CDR2 reads SMNVEV (reference sequence). The DNA of the CDR3 is TGTGCCAGCAGTTCGATCCCGGCTGGAGAGACCCAGTACTTC. It translates to CASSSIPAGETQYF.

This clonotype occurred many times. The chain combines TRBV14 with TRBJ2-3; D is ambiguous. V was pared by 4 bases and J by 5 bases, with 10 bases between. This CDR3 has 13 amino acids. From germline, CDR1 is SGHDN and CDR2 FVKESK. CDR3 sequence reads: CASSRMWGDTQYF. CDR3 sequence (DNA): TGTGCCAGCAGCCGTATGTGGGGAGATACGCAGTATTTT. The full variable domain, rest sourced from reference TRBV14 and TRBJ2-3, is EAGVTQFPSHSVIEKGQTVTLRCDPISGHDNLYWYRRVMGKEIKFLLHFVKESKQDESGMPNNRFLAERTGGTYSTLKVQPAELEDSGVYFCASSRMWGDTQYFGPGTRLTVL.

This clonotype appeared many times. The chain combines TRBV3-1 with TRBJ2-3; D may match TRBD1 or TRBD2 (5 bases each). V gave up 4 bases and J gave up 3 bases, with 14 bases separating them. This CDR3 has 15 amino acids. CDR1 is LGHDT and CDR2 is YNNKEL in the germline V gene (reference sequence). The chain's CDR3 is CASSRQTTPTDTQYF. CDR3 nucleotide sequence: TGTGCCAGCAGCCGACAGACTACCCCAACAGATACGCAGTATTTT.

The chain recombines TRBV25-1 with TRBJ1-4; D is undetermined. This CDR3 has 15 residues. Trimming cost V 2 bases and J 5 bases, with 12 bases left between them. CDR1 and CDR2 (germline): MGHDK, SYGVNS. CDR3 nucleotides: TGTGCCAGCAGTGAAGTAGGGTACCGGAATGAAAAACTGTTTTTT. This encodes CASSEVGYRNEKLFF.

This chain uses TRBV4-1 with TRBJ2-2, with 7 bases lining up with TRBD1. The CDR3 extends over 16 amino acids. V was pared by 1 base and J by 1 base, with 3 bases of the junction left unmatched. Germline V gene data show CDR1 as MGHRA and CDR2 as YSYEKL. The DNA for the CDR3 is TGCGCCAGCAGCCAAGGGGACAGATTGAACACCGGGGAGCTGTTTTTT. Translating gives CASSQGDRLNTGELFF.

V usage is TRBV15 and J usage is TRBJ2-2; tentative D call: TRBD1 (6 bases). Deletions cut 1 base from V and 5 bases from J, with 11 bases between. The germline CDR1 and CDR2 sequences are LNHNV and YYDKDF (reference sequence). The CDR3 runs to 15 residues. The CDR3 DNA is TGTGCCACCAGCAGAGCCAGGGGCAATACCGGGGAGCTGTTTTTT. Translation: CATSRARGNTGELFF. Full variable domain (missing parts from reference TRBV15 and TRBJ2-2): DAMVIQNPRYQVTQFGKPVTLSCSQTLNHNVMYWYQQKSSQAPKLLFHYYDKDFNNEADTPDNFQSRRPNTSFCFLDIRSPGLGDTAMYLCATSRARGNTGELFFGEGSRLTVL.

This clonotype was detected many times. V is TRBV18 and J is TRBJ2-1, with 8 bases fitting TRBD1. CDR1 and CDR2 (germline): KGHSH, LQKENI. J gave up 8 bases and V 2 bases, and 2 bases lay outside the gene matches. The CDR3 extends over 13 amino acids. CDR3: CASSPGQGYEQFF. Here the CDR3 DNA reads TGTGCCAGCTCACCAGGACAGGGCTATGAGCAGTTCTTC.

This chain uses TRBV28 with TRBJ2-2, with D perhaps matching TRBD1 (5 bases). V lost 2 bases and J 7 bases, leaving 20 bases between the germline ends. CDR1 is MDHEN, CDR2 SYDVKM, per germline. The CDR3 has 17 amino acids. For the CDR3, the DNA is TGTGCCAGCAGTTTACTGCCAGGTTTAAGGGGCAGCGGGGAGCTGTTTTTT. Protein: CASSLLPGLRGSGELFF.

This clonotype was seen many times. V and J are TRBV6-1 and TRBJ1-1, with D perhaps TRBD1 (5 bases). Trimming took off 3 bases at V and 9 bases at J, with 11 bases between the two ends. The CDR3 has 12 residues. From germline, CDR1 is MNHNS and CDR2 SASEGT. CDR3 region: CASSDRGDQAFF. DNA of the CDR3: TGTGCCAGCAGTGATCGGGGGGATCAAGCTTTCTTT.

To note about this clonotype: A junction boundary mismatches the germline segment, possibly from a read error. The rearrangement joins TRBV28 to TRBJ2-7; TRBD2 agrees at 10 bases. Germline V gives CDR1 MDHEN, CDR2 SYDVKM. The CDR3 length is 14 residues. Here the CDR3 reads CASSRSGRAYGQYF. In nucleotides, the CDR3 is TGTGCCAGCAGCCGAAGCGGGAGGGCTTACGGGCAGTACTTC.

This clonotype appeared a few times. The chain couples TRBV6-4 to TRBJ2-7; D is perhaps TRBD1 (5 bases). CDR3 length: 14 residues. The germline V gene encodes CDR1 MRHNA and CDR2 SNTAGT. Trimming pared 8 bases from V and 0 bases from J, leaving 14 bases between. Written as DNA, the CDR3 is TGTGCCAGCTTAGGGGATTTTAGCTCCTACGAGCAGTACTTC. Translated: CASLGDFSSYEQYF.

The chain joins TRBV10-3 to TRBJ2-7, with 8 bases matching TRBD1. This CDR3 is 15 amino acids long. With 5 bases clipped from V and 1 base from J, the junction kept 7 bases outside the gene matches. Germline assignment: CDR1 ENHRY and CDR2 SYGVKD. CDR3 sequence: CAISLSRTGSYEQYF. The CDR3 nucleotides read TGTGCCATCAGTCTCAGCCGGACAGGGTCCTACGAGCAGTACTTC.

This chain joins TRBV5-1 and TRBJ2-5; a weak D match, TRBD1 (6 bases). Germline CDR1 is SGHRS and CDR2 is YFSETQ. The CDR3 is made up of 14 amino acids. Trimming took 2 bases from V and 5 from J, leaving 13 bases between them. As DNA, the CDR3 is TGCGCCAGCAGCTTAAACAGGGTAGCGGAGACCCAGTACTTC. Protein product: CASSLNRVAETQYF.

This clonotype was counted a few times. V gene TRBV20-1 combines with J gene TRBJ2-1; 9 nucleotides agree with TRBD1. Germline V gene sequence: CDR1 DFQATT, CDR2 SNEGSKA (reference sequence). The CDR3 runs to 18 residues. The V and J ends lost 3 bases and 9 bases, in that order; junction bases with no gene match: 21. The CDR3 DNA is TGCAGTGCTAGTGGCACTCCCCCCGGGACAGGGTGGCAAGGTGAGCAGTTCTTC. This translates into CSASGTPPGTGWQGEQFF.

The chain carries TRBV20-1 and TRBJ1-5; D is unclear. CDR1 is DFQATT and CDR2 is SNEGSKA in the germline V gene (reference sequence). The CDR3 is 15 residues long. The germline V and J ends were trimmed by 3 bases and 0 bases, with 12 bases remaining between them. The chain's CDR3 is CSASLGGTSNQPQHF. In DNA form, the CDR3 reads TGCAGTGCTAGTTTGGGCGGAACTAGCAATCAGCCCCAGCATTTT.

This clonotype came up a few times. This sequence joins TRBV20-1 and TRBJ2-7; 9 bases are shared with TRBD2. The CDR3 is 14 residues long. The germline CDR1 and CDR2 sequences are DFQATT and SNEGSKA (reference sequence). J was trimmed by 0 bases and V by 6 bases; bases with no gene match: 6. Here the CDR3 reads CSAHSGGVSYEQYF. In DNA form, the CDR3 reads TGCAGTGCACATAGCGGGGGTGTCTCCTACGAGCAGTACTTC.

The rearrangement uses TRBV29-1 and TRBJ2-1; D is undetermined. The CDR3 loop spans 13 amino acids. CDR1 and CDR2 (germline): SQVTM, ANQGSEA. Trimming shortened V by 0 bases and J by 5 bases, and 8 bases separated the two germline ends. The CDR3: CSVEDPRHNEQFF. The CDR3 nucleotides are TGCAGCGTTGAAGATCCTCGTCACAATGAGCAGTTCTTC.

This clonotype has ten or more counts. The chain recombines TRBV3-1 with TRBJ1-5; D is uncertain. Germline V gene data show CDR1 as LGHDT and CDR2 as YNNKEL (reference sequence). The V end was cut by 1 base, the J end by 7 bases, with 8 bases between. CDR3 size: 13 residues. In DNA, the CDR3 is TGTGCCAGCAGCCAAGCCGTTGGACAGCCCCAGCATTTT. Its translation is CASSQAVGQPQHF.

The sample holds a few counts of this clonotype. Germline is not matched at one junction end, which may reflect a read error. The V gene is TRBV6-1, the J gene TRBJ2-3, with D uncertain. Germline V CDR1 and CDR2: MNHNS, SASEGT. The CDR3 is 15 residues long. The CDR3 bases are TGTGCCAGCAGTAACCTCCACGAGCGCACAAATACGCAGTATTTT. It encodes CASSNLHERTNTQYF.